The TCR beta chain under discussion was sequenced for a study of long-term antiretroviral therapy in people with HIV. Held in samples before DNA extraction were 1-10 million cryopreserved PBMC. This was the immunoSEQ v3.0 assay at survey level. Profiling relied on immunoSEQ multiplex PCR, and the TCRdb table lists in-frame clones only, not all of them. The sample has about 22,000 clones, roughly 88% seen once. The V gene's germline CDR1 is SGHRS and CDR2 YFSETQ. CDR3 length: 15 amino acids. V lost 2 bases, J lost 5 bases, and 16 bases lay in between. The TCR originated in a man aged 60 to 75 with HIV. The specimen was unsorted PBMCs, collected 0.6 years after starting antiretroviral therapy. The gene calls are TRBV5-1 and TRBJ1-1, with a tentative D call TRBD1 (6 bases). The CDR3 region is CASSLQGPWGTEAFF. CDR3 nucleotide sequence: TGCGCCAGCAGCTTACAGGGTCCCTGGGGAACTGAAGCTTTCTTT.